The clone carrying this T cell receptor beta chain was seen ten or more times. No antigen is known for it. TCRdb fed the 5' RACE reads into MiXCR, producing one record per CDR3 protein. The sample shows roughly 130,000 distinct CDR3 sequences, around 9% of them seen only once. V lost 4 bases and J lost 5, with 12 bases in between. This CDR3 region has 13 residues. This specimen comes from a study of CD8 T cells in ankylosing spondylitis. Study conclusions and caveats: A motif in TCR beta, a set of about 8 highly homologous variants, appeared characteristic of ankylosing spondylitis blood. Significant enrichment of disease-linked clones was reported in matched ankylosing spondylitis synovial fluid. Disease-linked clones proved CD8+ and comparatively uncommon in peripheral blood.

Sequenced material: blood, either unsorted or a sorted T cell fraction (not recorded which). The chain recombines TRBV12-3 or TRBV12-4 with TRBJ2-7; TRBD1 might be the D (5 bases). This clonotype was sampled from a male donor with ankylosing spondylitis or in good health (not recorded which). The CDR3 spells CASSSNPGNEQYF. DNA of the CDR3: TGTGCCAGCAGTTCCAACCCAGGGAACGAGCAGTACTTC.